The T cell receptor beta chain described here comes from a study of T cell responses to AZD1222 COVID-19 vaccine (dated by TCRdb to the early 2020s). In the study overall: TCR sequencing covered 233 trial participants: 200 to 220 given two doses of AZD1222 and 26 given two doses of MenACWY control vaccine. Trial participants were enrolled by age into subgroups of 18-55, 56-69 and 70-plus years, and around 150, 28 and 57 TCR-sequenced participants, respectively, were included in these subgroups.

Results the study describes overall, beyond this receptor: The whole spike protein was spanned by vaccine-associated CD4 TCRs, and dominant responses were seen in regions 160-218 and 743-854. Reportedly, close to half of the unique spike-specific TCRs recognized epitopes lying outside the regions that are mutated in the B.1.351 and B.1.1.7 variants. Because no samples from the day 14 peak response were available, repertoires could be characterized only after the peak T cell response. Participants were mostly white British, with more females than males. The authors suggested clonal diversity may have been underestimated. A significant rise in spike-specific TCR breadth and depth was observed after two AZD1222 doses relative to day 0 and relative to MenACWY recipients. Conclusions about previously exposed vaccinees are limited because only five to seven AZD1222 recipients were SARS-CoV-2 seropositive at baseline. In the small 56-69-year group, the increase in depth fell short of significance, most likely because of low power.

This clone occurred once. It has no known antigen specificity. No much larger clonotype is one base removed from it; base qualities were not supplied. V and J are truncated by 7 bases and 7 bases respectively, leaving an intervening sequence of 20 bases. CDR1 and CDR2, per the germline V gene (reference sequence), are LNHDA and SQIVND. Its CDR3 holds 15 amino acids, cysteine through phenylalanine. Only the CDR3 DNA stays, 45 bases, in frame from base 1. The CDR3 regions of human TCRbeta chains were analyzed by immunosequencing. Concerning the study's data processing: TCRs in the repertoires were matched against a reference library of SARS-CoV-2-specific TCRs that had been generated with the MIRA antigen-specificity platform. Breadth was defined as the fraction of unique TCRs that were SARS-CoV-2-associated, and depth was defined as the fraction of total T cells that were SARS-CoV-2-associated. Each spike-specific TCR was assigned to its reactive spike region and to a CD4 or CD8 class using the MIRA data. Log10-transformed breadth and depth values were compared by one-way ANOVA with Sidak's multiple comparisons tests. TCRdb obtained this table from immuneACCESS and retained in-frame rearrangements with V and J assigned. These tables miss some clones; where compared with another copy, unresolved V genes account for less than half of the shortfall, and the remainder is unexplained. That table supplies the V and J calls and clone size; D and trimming were determined from the DNA. The sample table records hundreds of thousands of clones; approximately 94% of these occur just once. The top ten constitute around 1% of the sample.

This sample's time point label indicates: baseline before first vaccination. Interpreted using the paper, the treatment or condition label stands for: meningococcal conjugate vaccine given as trial control. Vaccinee samples were obtained from the UK trials COV001 and COV002, which included a single-blind randomized controlled phase 2/3 trial of AZD1222 (ChAdOx1 nCoV-19) in healthy adults. For TCRbeta chain sequencing, PBMC samples were collected from trial participants at day 0 and at day 28 after the second dose. Rearrangement joined TRBV19 to TRBJ1-5, with TRBD1 as a weak D call on 5 bases. The TCR was taken from an adult in good health. The source material was peripheral blood, sampled on day 0 of MenACWY control vaccination. The base sequence is TGTGCCAGTAATTATGGCGCGGGGACGGGCCAGCCCCAGCATTTT. This yields the protein CASNYGAGTGQPQHF.